This T cell receptor (beta chain) originates from a study of T cells in Graves' hyperthyroidism and ophthalmopathy. TCR beta CDR3 sequences were amplified from RNA transcripts. TCR CDR3 underwent first-round RT-PCR with the HTBI primer set. MiXCR, applied by TCRdb to the multiplex PCR reads, yields one record per CDR3 protein. Counted here are roughly 500,000 distinct CDR3 sequences, around 50% occurring once; the ten biggest clones make up about two fifths. The germline V gene has CDR1 LNHNV and CDR2 YYDKDF (reference sequence). The ends lost 1 base at V and 4 bases at J; junction bases unmatched: 0. The CDR3 runs 14 residues. Study observations and caveats: Most clonotypes expanded in thyroid above 0.001 were likewise present in blood.

In regard to this clonotype: No antigen is known for it.

Criteria for exclusion of patients were uncontrolled infection, other autoimmune disease, pregnancy or lactation. Sample: peripheral blood or thyroid tissue (not recorded which). The sequence was collected from an adult woman with Graves' disease, either hyperthyroidism or ophthalmopathy (not recorded which). The J gene is TRBJ1-5, the V gene TRBV15, with 8 bases aligning to TRBD1. CDR3 DNA sequence: TGTGCCACCAGCAGAGGACAGGGGAATCAGCCCCAGCATTTT. Translation gives CATSRGQGNQPQHF.